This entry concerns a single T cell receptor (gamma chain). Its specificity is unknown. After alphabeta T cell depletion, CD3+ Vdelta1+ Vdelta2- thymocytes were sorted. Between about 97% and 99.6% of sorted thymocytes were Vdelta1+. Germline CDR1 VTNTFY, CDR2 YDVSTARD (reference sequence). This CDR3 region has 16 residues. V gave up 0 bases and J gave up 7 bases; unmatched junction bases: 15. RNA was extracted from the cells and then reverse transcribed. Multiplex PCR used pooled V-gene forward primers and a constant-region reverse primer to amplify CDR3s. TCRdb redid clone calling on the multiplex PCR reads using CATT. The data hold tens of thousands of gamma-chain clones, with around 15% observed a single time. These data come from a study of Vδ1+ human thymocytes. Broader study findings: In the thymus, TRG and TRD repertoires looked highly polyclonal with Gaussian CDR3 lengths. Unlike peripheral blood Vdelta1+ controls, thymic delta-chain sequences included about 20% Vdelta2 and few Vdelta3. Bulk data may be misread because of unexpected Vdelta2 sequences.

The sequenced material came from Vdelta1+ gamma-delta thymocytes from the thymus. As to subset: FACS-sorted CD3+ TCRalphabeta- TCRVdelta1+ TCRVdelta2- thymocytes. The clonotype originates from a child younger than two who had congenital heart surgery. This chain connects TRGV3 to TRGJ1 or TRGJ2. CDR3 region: CATWDRHSPLEYKKLF. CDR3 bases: TGTGCCACCTGGGACAGGCATTCCCCCCTTGAGTATAAGAAACTCTTT.